Each of the 26 T cell receptor beta chains below was sequenced from the same sample in a study of cytomegalovirus exposure and HLA in healthy donors. This PCR relied on a set of 60 Vbeta primers and 13 Jbeta primers. Some clones are missing from TCRdb's copy, which holds only in-frame ones; the method was immunoSEQ multiplex PCR. The sample holds about 150,000 clones, about 83% seen once. Sequenced material: PBMCs. These receptors all come from a young woman in good health and CMV-seronegative.

This chain connects TRBV5-4 to TRBJ2-3; 8 bases align to TRBD1. Germline CDR1 SGHNT, CDR2 YYREEE (reference sequence). Trimming cost V 4 bases and J 3 bases; bases outside gene matches: 4. The CDR3 runs to 14 residues. CDR3 loop: CASSPRQGTDTQYF. The CDR3, as DNA: TGTGCCAGCAGCCCCCGACAGGGGACAGATACGCAGTATTTT.

J is TRBJ1-1 and V is TRBV28, with TRBD1 identical over 7 bases. Germline V gives CDR1 MDHEN, CDR2 SYDVKM. CDR3 size: 16 residues. V gave up 4 bases and J gave up 4 bases; unmatched junction bases: 12. CDR3 region: CASSSYRGTSSTEAFF. In DNA form, the CDR3 reads TGTGCCAGCAGTTCCTACAGGGGAACCTCCTCCACTGAAGCTTTCTTT.

The V and J genes are TRBV14 and TRBJ1-6; 7 nucleotides line up with TRBD1. The CDR3 is made up of 13 amino acids. Unmatched junction bases numbered 3, after V lost 4 bases and J lost 9 bases. Germline V gene lookup returns CDR1 SGHDN and CDR2 FVKESK. The chain's CDR3 is CASSPTGVSPLHF. The CDR3 DNA reads as TGTGCCAGCAGCCCTACAGGGGTTTCACCCCTCCACTTT.

This chain joins TRBV2 and TRBJ1-1; D unclear. Trimming shortened V by 8 bases and J by 1 base, and 20 bases separated the two germline ends. The CDR3 runs to 16 residues. Germline CDR1 is SNHLY and CDR2 is FYNNEI. CDR3 residues: CASSSTLRAWNTEAFF. The CDR3 DNA reads TGTGCCAGCTCATCGACCCTGAGGGCTTGGAACACTGAAGCTTTCTTT.

The chain has TRBV27 and TRBJ2-7, with D unclear. CDR1 and CDR2 (germline): MNHEY, SMNVEV (reference sequence). This CDR3 contains 14 residues. V gave up 5 bases and J gave up 4 bases, with 15 bases separating them. CDR3 nucleotide sequence: TGTGCCAGCAGTCTTTACAGTAACCCTTACGAGCAGTACTTC. Amino acid sequence: CASSLYSNPYEQYF.

The CDR3 DNA sequence: TGTGCCAGCAGCTTAGGATCTCGGACACCAGTAGCCCAAGAGACCCAGTACTTC. Protein: CASSLGSRTPVAQETQYF. This chain joins TRBV11-2 and TRBJ2-5, with D maybe TRBD1 (5 bases). The ends were cut back, 1 base at V and 1 base at J, with 19 bases in the middle. The CDR3 runs to 18 residues. In germline, CDR1 is SGHAT, CDR2 FQNNGV.

The sample holds one count of this clone. The chain combines TRBV4-3 with TRBJ2-3; D possibly corresponds to TRBD2 (6 bases). Germline V gene data show CDR1 as LGHNA and CDR2 as YSLEER. The CDR3 consists of 17 residues. Trimming removed 1 base at V and 1 base at J, with 15 bases between. As DNA, the CDR3 is TGCGCCAGCAGCCAAGTAGCCGGCCCGGGGGGCACAGATACGCAGTATTTT. Translating it yields CASSQVAGPGGTDTQYF.

In its sample, this clone was seen once. The chain carries TRBV7-2 and TRBJ1-2; 10 positions agree with TRBD1. The CDR3 is made up of 15 amino acids. Germline values: CDR1 SGHTA, CDR2 FQGNSA. J gave up 6 bases and V 3 bases, and 7 bases lay outside the gene matches. The CDR3 nucleotides read TGTGCCAGCAGCTTCATGGGACAGGGGCTCGATGGCTACACCTTC. It yields the protein CASSFMGQGLDGYTF.

The rearrangement joins TRBV7-9 to TRBJ2-7; no clear D gene. V was pared by 3 bases and J by 0 bases, with 3 bases between. The CDR3 is made up of 12 amino acids. Per the germline V gene, CDR1 is SEHNR and CDR2 is FQNEAQ (reference sequence). CDR3 protein: CASSFSSYEQYF. The CDR3 nucleotides are TGTGCCAGCAGCTTTAGCTCCTACGAGCAGTACTTC.

This clone was observed a few times. The chain uses TRBV4-2 and TRBJ1-4; D is ambiguous. This CDR3 is 15 amino acids long. Germline V gives CDR1 LGHNA, CDR2 YNFKEQ. V lost 1 base and J lost 0, with 6 bases in between. CDR3 protein: CASSQVTATNEKLFF. CDR3 nucleotide sequence: TGTGCCAGCAGCCAAGTAACAGCAACTAATGAAAAACTGTTTTTT.

The chain links TRBV2 to TRBJ1-2; 7 bases are shared with TRBD1. Per the germline V gene, CDR1 is SNHLY and CDR2 is FYNNEI. With V trimmed by 7 bases and J by 6 bases, 8 bases remained unmatched. The CDR3 runs to 13 residues. This CDR3 is CASTLTGTHGYTF. The CDR3 DNA reads as TGTGCCAGCACACTGACAGGGACTCATGGCTACACCTTC.

CDR3 sequence: CASSPYRGRVISNQPQHF. CDR3 coding DNA: TGTGCCAGCAGTCCATACAGGGGGCGGGTGATTAGCAATCAGCCCCAGCATTTT. The chain has TRBV27 and TRBJ1-5; 9 nucleotides line up with TRBD1. The germline CDR1 and CDR2 sequences are MNHEY and SMNVEV (reference sequence). The CDR3 runs to 18 residues. Trimming removed 5 bases from V and 0 bases from J; junction bases left unmatched: 11.

V usage is TRBV5-1 and J usage is TRBJ2-4; TRBD2 might be the D (5 bases). The V end lost 4 bases, the J end lost 7 bases, and 18 bases lay between the germline ends. This CDR3 contains 15 residues. Germline CDR1 SGHRS, CDR2 YFSETQ. This CDR3 reads CASSPDRGGRNIQYF. In nucleotides, the CDR3 is TGCGCCAGCAGCCCGGACCGGGGTGGTAGGAACATTCAGTACTTC.

This clone has a single count. The chain joins TRBV28 to TRBJ2-1; TRBD2 matches at 10 bases. Looked up from germline, CDR1 is MDHEN and CDR2 is SYDVKM. V lost 6 bases, J lost 2 bases, and 1 base stayed unmatched. The CDR3 runs 14 residues. The CDR3 region has the DNA TGTGCCAGCAGAGCGGGAGGGCCCTACAATGAGCAGTTCTTC. Protein sequence: CASRAGGPYNEQFF.

The chain combines TRBV6-5 with TRBJ2-3, with 8 bases identical to TRBD1. This CDR3 spans 14 amino acids. CDR1 and CDR2 (germline): MNHEY, SVGAGI. V lost 7 bases and J lost 3; bases outside the gene matches: 6. This CDR3 reads CASTTGGSTDTQYF. CDR3 coding DNA: TGTGCCAGCACAACAGGGGGGAGTACAGATACGCAGTATTTT.

This clone has only a few counts. This specimen includes other DNA sequences encoding the same CDR3. The chain joins TRBV11-2 to TRBJ2-7; TRBD2 agrees at 12 bases. The V gene's germline CDR1 is SGHAT and CDR2 FQNNGV. The CDR3 is made up of 15 amino acids. V shed 5 bases, J shed 3 bases, and the junction held 5 bases outside the gene matches. CDR3 sequence: CASSLPGLAGYEQYF. CDR3 in DNA: TGTGCCAGCAGCCTCCCGGGACTAGCGGGCTACGAGCAGTACTTC.

The chain recombines TRBV6-5 with TRBJ1-1, with TRBD1 as a possible D gene (6 bases). The CDR3 length is 12 residues. Germline V gene sequence: CDR1 MNHEY, CDR2 SVGAGI. Trimming shortened V by 5 bases and J by 4 bases, and 8 bases separated the two germline ends. The CDR3: CASSQQGTEAFF. CDR3 in DNA: TGTGCCAGCAGTCAACAGGGCACTGAAGCTTTCTTT.

In its sample, this clone was seen once. This chain joins TRBV9 and TRBJ2-3; TRBD2 matches at 9 bases. The CDR3 loop spans 16 amino acids. Trimming took 2 bases from V and 0 from J; bases not matched to a gene: 4. Germline CDR1 SGDLS, CDR2 YYNGEE. For the CDR3, the DNA is TGTGCCAGCAGCGTCTATAGCGGGGGAAGCACAGATACGCAGTATTTT. Its protein is CASSVYSGGSTDTQYF. Full variable domain (rest looked up from reference TRBV9 and TRBJ2-3): DSGVTQTPKHLITATGQRVTLRCSPRSGDLSVYWYQQSLDQGLQFLIQYYNGEERAKGNILERFSAQQFPDLHSELNLSSLELGDSALYFCASSVYSGGSTDTQYFGPGTRLTVL.

Concerning this clone itself: At one end the junction does not follow the germline gene, possibly because of a read error. V gene TRBV5-1 combines with J gene TRBJ1-2; tentative D call: TRBD1 (5 bases). Germline CDR1 and CDR2: SGHRS and YFSETQ. The CDR3 loop spans 16 amino acids. The CDR3 DNA reads as TGCGCCAGCAGTTTGGGGGGAGGCAATCGCTCCTGGGGCTACACCTTC. The encoded protein is CASSLGGGNRSWGYTF.

The chain recombines TRBV30 with TRBJ1-1, with a tentative D call TRBD1 (6 bases). Germline CDR1 is GTSNPN and CDR2 is SVGIG (reference sequence). CDR3 length: 15 amino acids. V lost 1 base and J 4 bases, leaving 16 bases between the germline ends. The CDR3 sequence: CAWSGSLRGGTEAFF. The CDR3 DNA reads as TGTGCCTGGAGTGGATCCCTAAGAGGGGGCACTGAAGCTTTCTTT.

This clone was observed a handful of times. The chain uses TRBV9 and TRBJ2-7, with D perhaps matching TRBD2 (6 bases). Germline-derived CDR1 and CDR2 are SGDLS and YYNGEE. The CDR3 totals 14 residues. Trimming left V 1 base short and J 2 bases short, with 10 bases between. CDR3: CASSVRDSPYEQYF. CDR3 nucleotides: TGTGCCAGCAGCGTACGGGACTCCCCCTACGAGCAGTACTTC.

The chain recombines TRBV28 with TRBJ2-6; D may be TRBD1 (6 bases). V was cut by 7 bases and J by 1 base, with 20 bases left in between. Germline values: CDR1 MDHEN, CDR2 SYDVKM. The CDR3 length is 18 residues. This CDR3 is CASTSTFRTASGANVLTF. CDR3 DNA sequence: TGTGCCAGCACCTCTACCTTCAGGACAGCTTCTGGGGCCAACGTCCTGACTTTC. The full variable domain, its missing parts supplied by reference TRBV28 and TRBJ2-6, is DVKVTQSSRYLVKRTGEKVFLECVQDMDHENMFWYRQDPGLGLRLIYFSYDVKMKEKGDIPEGYSVSREKKERFSLILESASTNQTSMYLCASTSTFRTASGANVLTFGAGSRLTVL.

The chain employs TRBV7-9 and TRBJ1-1; D unclear. Per the germline V gene, CDR1 is SEHNR and CDR2 is FQNEAQ (reference sequence). Trimming left V 0 bases short and J 5 bases short, with 13 bases between. CDR3 length equals 15 residues. For the CDR3, the DNA is TGTGCCAGCAGCTTAGCGGTCGGTCAGACAACTGAAGCTTTCTTT. It encodes CASSLAVGQTTEAFF. Complete variable domain (other parts from reference TRBV7-9 and TRBJ1-1): DTGVSQNPRHKITKRGQNVTFRCDPISEHNRLYWYRQTLGQGPEFLTYFQNEAQLEKSRLLSDRFSAERPKGSFSTLEIQRTEQGDSAMYLCASSLAVGQTTEAFFGQGTRLTVV.

The genes are TRBV6-5 and TRBJ2-3; 7 positions match TRBD2. V lost 2 bases, J lost 3 bases, and 8 bases stayed unmatched. This CDR3 contains 16 residues. CDR1 MNHEY and CDR2 SVGAGI come from the germline V gene. CDR3: CASSYPSNGGTDTQYF. The CDR3 DNA reads TGTGCCAGCAGTTACCCCTCTAACGGGGGGACAGATACGCAGTATTTT.

The chain joins TRBV6-6 to TRBJ2-2; 9 positions agree with TRBD2. From germline, CDR1 is MNHNY and CDR2 SVGAGI (reference sequence). The CDR3 length is 15 residues. V shed 0 bases, J shed 7 bases, and the junction held 3 bases outside the gene matches. DNA for the CDR3: TGTGCCAGCAGTTACTCTGGCGGGAGGGTCGGGGAGCTGTTTTTT. This codes for CASSYSGGRVGELFF.

The chain carries TRBV7-3 and TRBJ2-3, with 14 bases identical to TRBD2. The V and J ends lost 5 bases and 4 bases, in that order; junction bases with no gene match: 14. This CDR3 has 19 residues. Germline assignment: CDR1 SGHTA and CDR2 FQGTGA. Written as DNA, the CDR3 is TGTGCCAGCAGCCCATCGGGACTAGCGGGAGATTTAAGGGCAGATACGCAGTATTTT. This sequence encodes CASSPSGLAGDLRADTQYF. The full variable domain, its missing parts supplied by reference TRBV7-3 and TRBJ2-3, is GAGVSQTPSNKVTEKGKYVELRCDPISGHTALYWYRQSLGQGPEFLIYFQGTGAADDSGLPNDRFFAVRPEGSVSTLKIQRTERGDSAVYLCASSPSGLAGDLRADTQYFGPGTRLTVL.